The entry that follows covers one T cell receptor (beta chain) sequence. Its antigen target is currently unknown. Per-base qualities were not stored, and no clone one base away is much larger. CDR1 and CDR2 are drawn from the germline V gene: MGHDK, SYGVNS. V and J are truncated by 2 bases and 5 bases respectively, leaving an intervening sequence of 9 bases. The CDR3, cysteine through phenylalanine, is 13 amino acids long. Only the CDR3 DNA stays, 39 bases, in frame from base 1. The sample's time point label, decoded: pre-treatment baseline. Blood was sampled before treatment (T0) and at week 3 (W3), after the first cycle of checkpoint blockade. Except for a couple of patients with rapid clinical progression, response was assessed 12 weeks after the first infusion by RECIST 1.1; disease control meant complete response, partial response or stable disease. Patients were excluded for prior systemic cancer treatment, concomitant immunosuppressant therapy or synchronous other active malignancies. TCR beta was sequenced in both bulk PBMC and plasma cell-free DNA in order to track circulating cells as well as T cell turnover.

The data originate from a study of blood T cell dynamics during melanoma immunotherapy (dated by TCRdb to the early 2020s). About the full investigation: Patients had metastatic melanoma and received first-line pembrolizumab or nivolumab plus ipilimumab as standard of care in the United Kingdom. To find early correlates of response, peripheral T cell receptor repertoires were profiled in metastatic melanoma patients before and after one cycle of checkpoint inhibitor therapy. Consecutive patients formed a training cohort, and a further independent group of patients from the same centre was pooled into an external validation set. The paper as a whole reports these results and caveats: The relatively small sample size was acknowledged as a potential limitation on generalization of the results. The change in the cfDNA rearrangement efficiency score from T0 to W3 increased in patients who achieved disease control but not in progressors, which suggests greater peripheral T cell turnover. The study could not determine whether the T cell clones driving repertoire changes were melanoma-specific or reflected general immune activation.

A fixed 40 ng of plasma cell-free DNA was loaded for every cfDNA sample. The immunoSEQ TCRb Assay kit was used according to manufacturer instructions to amplify TCR beta CDR3 sequences from genomic DNA. The KAPA Library Quantification Kit for Illumina platforms was used to quantify pooled libraries by qPCR. Pooled libraries were clustered at roughly 0.55-1.1 pM and sequenced on an Illumina NextSeq 500. Regarding the original processing steps: The TCR data were analyzed using immunoSEQ ANALYZER and the R LymphoSeq package. A rearrangement efficiency score was calculated as productive divided by the sum of productive and non-productive CDR3 sequences. Clonality was measured with the Gini coefficient and diversity with the Renyi index at alpha=1, compared pairwise between timepoints within each patient. Clonal relatedness, based on an edit distance of 3, and repertoire similarity, based on the Bhattacharyya coefficient, were both computed in LymphoSeq. To classify response, a linear discriminant analysis based on week-3 changes in clonality and diversity was built using the R MASS and caret packages. Entries here come from immuneACCESS through TCRdb and include only in-frame sequences with V and J called. Some clones fail to appear in such tables; in the studies checked, an unresolved V gene covers under half of the shortfall, and the cause of the remainder is unknown. The V and J calls and the clone size are those of that table, but D and trimming were determined from the DNA. Present in this sample are 6,200 or so clones, around 90% of which were seen just once. The ten largest clonotypes hold more than 10% of the sample.

The rearrangement joined TRBV25-1 to TRBJ1-1, with TRBD1 tentatively as D gene (5 bases match). This sequence was found in a human donor with melanoma. This specimen consisted of cell-free DNA from blood, obtained from a patient treated with checkpoint blockade. What the cell subset or site label conveys for this sample: plasma cell-free DNA. The DNA sequence reads TGTGCCAGCAGTGAACAGGGTCAAACTGAAGCTTTCTTT. Its coded protein is CASSEQGQTEAFF.